The 10 T cell receptor beta chains below all came from one sample that was sequenced in a study of T cell responses to AZD1222 COVID-19 vaccine. Produced via immunoSEQ multiplex PCR; TCRdb's table is partial and in-frame only. The sample carries 120,000 to 150,000 clones, 75% to 95% recorded once. This sample comprised peripheral blood, obtained on day 0 of AZD1222 vaccination. The receptors originated from an adult in good health.

The chain is built from TRBV6-5 and TRBJ2-3, with a weak D call TRBD2 (5 bases). Trimming pared 5 bases from V and 5 bases from J, leaving 8 bases between. The CDR3 totals 12 residues. CDR1 and CDR2 from the germline V gene are MNHEY and SVGAGI. The CDR3 nucleotides read TGTGCCAGCAGTAACGGAGGAGATACGCAGTATTTT. It codes for CASSNGGDTQYF.

CDR3 in amino acids: CASRERLVYRPEQYF. In nucleotides, the CDR3 is TGTGCCAGCAGAGAACGACTTGTCTACAGACCCGAGCAGTACTTC. The chain carries TRBV2 and TRBJ2-7; D remains ambiguous. Germline CDR1 is SNHLY and CDR2 is FYNNEI. This CDR3 region has 15 residues. V dropped 6 bases and J dropped 6 bases, with 21 bases sitting between them. The full variable domain, completed using reference TRBV2 and TRBJ2-7, is EPEVTQTPSHQVTQMGQEVILRCVPISNHLYFYWYRQILGQKVEFLVSFYNNEISEKSEIFDDQFSVERPDGSNFTLKIRSTKLEDSAMYFCASRERLVYRPEQYFGPGTRLTVT.

The chain links TRBV5-5 to TRBJ1-2; D might be TRBD1 (5 bases). The CDR3 has 15 amino acids. CDR1 is SGHKS, CDR2 YYEKEE, per germline (reference sequence). With 0 bases removed from V and 5 bases from J, the gap between germline ends came to 14 bases. The CDR3 DNA follows: TGTGCCAGCAGCTTGGTCGGGGGAAAGGATTATGGCTACACCTTC. Protein sequence: CASSLVGGKDYGYTF.

This clone was counted a few times. The chain uses TRBV12-3 or TRBV12-4 and TRBJ1-1, with D hard to call. Deletions cut 3 bases from V and 1 base from J, with 6 bases between. This CDR3 region has 13 residues. CDR3 sequence: CASSLAGNTEAFF. CDR3 bases: TGTGCCAGCAGTTTGGCGGGGAACACTGAAGCTTTCTTT.

The chain carries TRBV6-1 and TRBJ1-3; D is ambiguous. V dropped 3 bases and J dropped 0 bases, with 12 bases sitting between them. Germline CDR1 is MNHNS and CDR2 is SASEGT. The CDR3 extends over 16 amino acids. CDR3 loop: CASSDGRRFSGNTIYF. DNA for the CDR3: TGTGCCAGCAGTGACGGGAGAAGGTTCTCTGGAAACACCATATATTTT.

The chain is built from TRBV11-2 and TRBJ2-2, with D tentatively TRBD1 (5 bases). This CDR3 comprises 15 residues. The germline V gene has CDR1 SGHAT and CDR2 FQNNGV. Trimming cost V 1 base and J 5 bases, with 11 bases left between them. Written as DNA, the CDR3 is TGTGCCAGCAGCTTAGTTGGGGCGTGGACCGGGGAGCTGTTTTTT. It yields the protein CASSLVGAWTGELFF. Full variable domain (missing parts from reference TRBV11-2 and TRBJ2-2): EAGVAQSPRYKIIEKRQSVAFWCNPISGHATLYWYQQILGQGPKLLIQFQNNGVVDDSQLPKDRFSAERLKGVDSTLKIQPAKLEDSAVYLCASSLVGAWTGELFFGEGSRLTVL.

This clone has a single count. This chain uses TRBV27 with TRBJ1-2; the match to TRBD1 covers 8 bases. Germline loops: CDR1 MNHEY, CDR2 SMNVEV (reference sequence). This CDR3 contains 13 residues. Unmatched junction bases numbered 5, after V lost 4 bases and J lost 7 bases. CDR3 DNA sequence: TGTGCCAGCAGTTCCTTAACAGGGGGTGGCTACACCTTC. Translating it yields CASSSLTGGGYTF.

The rearrangement joins TRBV9 to TRBJ2-3; D gene ambiguous. The CDR3 totals 14 residues. V was pared by 1 base and J by 4 bases, with 10 bases between. The germline V gene encodes CDR1 SGDLS and CDR2 YYNGEE. The CDR3 DNA reads TGTGCCAGCAGCGTATCGTTTAGGTCAGATACGCAGTATTTT. Translation: CASSVSFRSDTQYF.

V usage is TRBV6-4 and J usage is TRBJ1-2; 11 nucleotides match TRBD1. This CDR3 contains 14 residues. V trimming: 3 bases; J trimming: 7 bases; junction bases outside the gene matches: 4. The germline CDR1 and CDR2 sequences are MRHNA and SNTAGT. The CDR3 is CASSEDRGLSGYTF. Here the CDR3 DNA reads TGTGCCAGCAGTGAGGACAGGGGGCTTAGTGGCTACACCTTC.

The chain links TRBV7-9 to TRBJ1-3, with TRBD1 as a possible D gene (5 bases). CDR3 length: 15 amino acids. Germline assignment: CDR1 SEHNR and CDR2 FQNEAQ (reference sequence). V was cut by 5 bases and J by 2 bases, with 13 bases left in between. The CDR3 spells CASSPGTPTGNTIYF. The DNA of the CDR3 is TGTGCCAGCAGCCCAGGGACCCCAACTGGAAACACCATATATTTT.